This TCR beta chain emerged from a study of early T cells in non-severe SARS-CoV-2 infection listed by TCRdb under 2021. Notes on the research overall: Because TCR sequencing relied on bulk RNA taken from unsorted whole blood, pairing of alpha and beta chains was not possible.

Library preparation employed 5' RACE. Sequencing was carried out with a NextSeq 500. Unique molecular identifiers were attached to individual cDNA molecules in the TCR library protocol so that sequencing error and PCR bias could be corrected. Sequencing covered both TCR alpha and beta chains, and within each sample the abundances of alpha and beta sequences were tightly co-correlated. The study's own analysis went as follows. Decombinator V4 was used to annotate TCR sequences for V gene, J gene and CDR3. TCRs were defined as expanded if a significant change between any two time points was detected under a Poisson model with p below 0.0001. TCR abundances were normalised to the total number of TCRs sequenced per sample and expressed as counts per million. A search of VDJdb, accessed on 1 November 2021, was run for TCRs annotated to CMV, EBV and SARS-CoV-2, with TCRs annotated for multiple antigens excluded. The public reads were quality trimmed at Q25 with fastp and then assembled into clones with MiXCR by TCRdb, keeping productive beta chains. Records with the same CDR3 protein are collapsed into one entry carrying the most frequent genes and DNA. In this record, the V and J calls reflect TCRdb's handling and not the investigators' own analysis. The sample includes tens of thousands of distinct CDR3 sequences, with around 6.5% observed a single time. The top ten constitute roughly 4.8% of the sample.

On the study overall, not on this receptor specifically: VDJdb matching was skewed toward anti-spike CD8 responses and likely underestimated virus-specific expansions, missing private and CD4 specificities.

A case-control design nested within a healthcare worker cohort in London, UK, was used, with weekly nasopharyngeal swab PCR tests and blood sampling performed. Between 23 and 31 March 2020, the week of the UK lockdown, healthcare workers were enrolled and then followed up weekly for as long as 16 weeks. This clonotype has a handful of counts. Its antigen is unknown. Base-call qualities are not available, and no considerably larger clone is one nucleotide away. This TCR derives from an adult who was a healthcare worker with PCR-confirmed SARS-CoV-2 infection or an uninfected control (not recorded which). The sequencing input was whole blood.

This receptor has the CDR3 CASSQVTSGRNEQFF. The DNA reads TGTGCCAGCAGCCAAGTTACTAGCGGGAGAAATGAGCAGTTCTTC. The chain uses TRBV4-2 and TRBJ2-1, with 11 bases in between that match TRBD2. The germline V end is reduced by 1 base and the J end by 7 bases; junction bases left unmatched: 3. From its cysteine to its phenylalanine, the CDR3 spans 15 amino acids. Only CDR3 DNA is held: 45 bases, read in frame from base 1. CDR1 and CDR2 are drawn from the germline V gene: LGHNA, YNFKEQ.